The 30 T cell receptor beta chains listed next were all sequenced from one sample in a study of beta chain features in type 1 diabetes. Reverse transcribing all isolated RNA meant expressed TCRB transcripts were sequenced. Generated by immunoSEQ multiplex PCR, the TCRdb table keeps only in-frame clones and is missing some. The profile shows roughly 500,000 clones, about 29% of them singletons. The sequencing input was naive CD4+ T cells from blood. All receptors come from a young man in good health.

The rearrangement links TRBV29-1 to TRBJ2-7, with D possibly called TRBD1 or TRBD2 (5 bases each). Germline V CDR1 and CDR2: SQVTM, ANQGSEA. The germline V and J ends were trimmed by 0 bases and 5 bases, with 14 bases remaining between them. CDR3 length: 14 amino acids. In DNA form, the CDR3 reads TGCAGCGTTGAAGAAGGACGGGGCCGGCACGAGCAGTACTTC. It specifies CSVEEGRGRHEQYF.

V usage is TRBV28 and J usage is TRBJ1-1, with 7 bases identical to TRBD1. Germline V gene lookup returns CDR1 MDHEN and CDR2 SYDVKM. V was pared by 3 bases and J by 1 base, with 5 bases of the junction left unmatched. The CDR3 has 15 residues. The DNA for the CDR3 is TGTGCCAGCAGTTTGGCCGGGACAGAGAACACTGAAGCTTTCTTT. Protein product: CASSLAGTENTEAFF.

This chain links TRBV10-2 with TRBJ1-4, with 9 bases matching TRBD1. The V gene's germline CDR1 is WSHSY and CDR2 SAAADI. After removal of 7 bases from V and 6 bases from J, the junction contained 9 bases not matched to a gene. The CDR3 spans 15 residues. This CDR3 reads CASMDRGGLYEKLFF. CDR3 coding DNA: TGCGCCAGCATGGACAGGGGAGGCCTTTATGAAAAACTGTTTTTT.

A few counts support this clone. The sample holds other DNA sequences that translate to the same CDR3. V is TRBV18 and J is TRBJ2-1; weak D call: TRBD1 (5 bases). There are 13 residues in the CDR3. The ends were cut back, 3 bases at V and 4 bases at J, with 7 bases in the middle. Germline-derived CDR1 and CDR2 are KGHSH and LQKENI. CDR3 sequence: CASSPDSYNEQFF. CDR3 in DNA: TGTGCCAGCTCACCTGACAGTTACAATGAGCAGTTCTTC.

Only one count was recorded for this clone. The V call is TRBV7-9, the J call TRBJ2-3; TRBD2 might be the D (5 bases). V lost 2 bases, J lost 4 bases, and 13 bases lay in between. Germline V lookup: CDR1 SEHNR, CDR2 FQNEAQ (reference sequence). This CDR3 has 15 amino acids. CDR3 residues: CASSLPRARADTQYF. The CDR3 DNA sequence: TGTGCCAGCAGCTTACCTCGGGCGAGGGCAGATACGCAGTATTTT.

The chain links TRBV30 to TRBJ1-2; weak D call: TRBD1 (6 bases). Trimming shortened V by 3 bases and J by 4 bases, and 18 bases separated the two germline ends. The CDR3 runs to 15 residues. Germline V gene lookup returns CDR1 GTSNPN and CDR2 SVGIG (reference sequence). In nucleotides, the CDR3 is TGTGCCTGGAGCACCTACCGGGGGCCGGGCTATGGCTACACCTTC. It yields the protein CAWSTYRGPGYGYTF.

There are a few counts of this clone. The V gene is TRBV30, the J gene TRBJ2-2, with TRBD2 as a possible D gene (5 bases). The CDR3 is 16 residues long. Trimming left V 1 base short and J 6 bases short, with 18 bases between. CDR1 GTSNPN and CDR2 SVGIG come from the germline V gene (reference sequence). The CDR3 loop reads CAWSDGRPGVAGELFF. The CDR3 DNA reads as TGTGCCTGGAGTGATGGGCGACCCGGGGTCGCCGGGGAGCTGTTTTTT. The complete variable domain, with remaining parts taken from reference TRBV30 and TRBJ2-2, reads SQTIHQWPATLVQPVGSPLSLECTVEGTSNPNLYWYRQAAGRGLQLLFYSVGIGQISSEVPQNLSASRPQDRQFILSSKKLLLSDSGFYLCAWSDGRPGVAGELFFGEGSRLTVL.

CDR3 in amino acids: CAWSNRRKSNSPLHF. For the CDR3, the DNA is TGTGCCTGGAGTAATCGCCGGAAGTCAAATTCACCCCTCCACTTT. The genes are TRBV30 and TRBJ1-6; D not certain. The germline V and J ends were trimmed by 2 bases and 7 bases, with 15 bases remaining between them. The CDR3 loop spans 15 amino acids. In germline, CDR1 is GTSNPN, CDR2 SVGIG (reference sequence).

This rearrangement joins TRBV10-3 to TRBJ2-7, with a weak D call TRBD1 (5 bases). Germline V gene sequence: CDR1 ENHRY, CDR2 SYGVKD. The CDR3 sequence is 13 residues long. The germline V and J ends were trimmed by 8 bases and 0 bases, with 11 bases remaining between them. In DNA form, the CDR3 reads TGTGCCATCCGGCAGGGTGGCTCCTACGAGCAGTACTTC. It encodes CAIRQGGSYEQYF.

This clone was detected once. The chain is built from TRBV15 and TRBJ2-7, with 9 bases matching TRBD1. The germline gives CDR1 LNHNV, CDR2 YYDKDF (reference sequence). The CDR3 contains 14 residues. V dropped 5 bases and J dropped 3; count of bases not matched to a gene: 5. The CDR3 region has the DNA TGTGCCACCAGCGTATACAGGGGGCTCTACGAGCAGTACTTC. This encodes CATSVYRGLYEQYF.

The CDR3 loop reads CASSYSGRATEQFF. CDR3 in DNA: TGTGCCAGCAGTTATAGCGGGAGGGCCACTGAGCAGTTCTTC. This chain joins TRBV2 and TRBJ2-1; 11 positions agree with TRBD2. CDR1 and CDR2 (germline): SNHLY, FYNNEI. V lost 5 bases to trimming and J lost 9 bases; unmatched junction nucleotides: 6. This CDR3 spans 14 amino acids.

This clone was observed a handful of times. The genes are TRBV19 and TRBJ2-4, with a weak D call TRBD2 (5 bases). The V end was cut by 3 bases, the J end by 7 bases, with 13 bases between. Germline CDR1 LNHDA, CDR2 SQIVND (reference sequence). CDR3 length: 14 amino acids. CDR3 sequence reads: CASSMFLAVNIQYF. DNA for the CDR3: TGTGCCAGTAGTATGTTCCTAGCCGTGAACATTCAGTACTTC.

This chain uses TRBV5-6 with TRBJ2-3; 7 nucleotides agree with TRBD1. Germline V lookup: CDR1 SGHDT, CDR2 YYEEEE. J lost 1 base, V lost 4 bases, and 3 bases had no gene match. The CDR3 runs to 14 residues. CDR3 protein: CASSTGTGTDTQYF. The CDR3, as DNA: TGTGCCAGCAGCACTGGGACAGGCACAGATACGCAGTATTTT.

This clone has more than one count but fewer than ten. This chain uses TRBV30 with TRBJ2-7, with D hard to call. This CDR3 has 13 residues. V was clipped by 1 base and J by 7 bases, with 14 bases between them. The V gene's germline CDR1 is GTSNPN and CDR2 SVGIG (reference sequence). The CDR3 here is CAWSDRWAREQYF. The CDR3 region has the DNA TGTGCCTGGAGTGATCGGTGGGCCCGGGAGCAGTACTTC.

CDR3 amino acids: CASSVQGQYTGELFF. DNA of the CDR3: TGTGCCAGCAGTGTACAGGGACAGTACACCGGGGAGCTGTTTTTT. This chain links TRBV7-9 with TRBJ2-2, with 7 bases aligning to TRBD1. The V gene's germline CDR1 is SEHNR and CDR2 FQNEAQ (reference sequence). CDR3 size: 15 residues. The trim removed 6 bases at V and 3 bases at J, leaving 7 bases unmatched.

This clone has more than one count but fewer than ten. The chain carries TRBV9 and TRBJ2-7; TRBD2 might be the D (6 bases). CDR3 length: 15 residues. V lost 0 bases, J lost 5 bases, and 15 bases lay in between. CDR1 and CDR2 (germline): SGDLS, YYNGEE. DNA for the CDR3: TGTGCCAGCAGCGTAGCCCCGCGGGGAGTGGACGAGCAGTACTTC. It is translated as CASSVAPRGVDEQYF.

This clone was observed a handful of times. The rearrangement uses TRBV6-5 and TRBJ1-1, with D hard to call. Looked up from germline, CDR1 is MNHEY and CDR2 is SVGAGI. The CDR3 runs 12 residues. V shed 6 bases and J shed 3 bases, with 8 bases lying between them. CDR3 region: CASRGRDTEAFF. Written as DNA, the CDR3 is TGTGCCAGCAGGGGGAGGGACACTGAAGCTTTCTTT.

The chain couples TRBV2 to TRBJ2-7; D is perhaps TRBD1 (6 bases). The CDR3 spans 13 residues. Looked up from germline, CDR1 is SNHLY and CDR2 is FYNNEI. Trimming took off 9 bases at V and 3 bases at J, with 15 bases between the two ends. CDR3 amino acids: CASNREFSYEQYF. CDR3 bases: TGTGCCAGTAACAGGGAGTTTAGCTACGAGCAGTACTTC.

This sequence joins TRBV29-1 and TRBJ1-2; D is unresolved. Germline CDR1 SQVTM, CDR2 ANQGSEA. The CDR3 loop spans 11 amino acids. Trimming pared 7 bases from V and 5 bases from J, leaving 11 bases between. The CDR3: CSARTVYGYTF. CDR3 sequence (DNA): TGCAGCGCCCGAACCGTTTATGGCTACACCTTC.

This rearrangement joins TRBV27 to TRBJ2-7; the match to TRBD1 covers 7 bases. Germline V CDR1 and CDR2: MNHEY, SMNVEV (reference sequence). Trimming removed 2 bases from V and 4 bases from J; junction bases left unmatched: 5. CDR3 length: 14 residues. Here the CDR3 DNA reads TGTGCCAGCAGTTTAGGGTTGGGACAGTACGAGCAGTACTTC. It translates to CASSLGLGQYEQYF.

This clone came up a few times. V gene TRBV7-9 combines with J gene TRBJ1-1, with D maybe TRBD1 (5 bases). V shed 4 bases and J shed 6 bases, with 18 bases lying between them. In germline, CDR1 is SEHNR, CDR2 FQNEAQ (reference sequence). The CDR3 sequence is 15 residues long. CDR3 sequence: CASSSKWGRGAEAFF. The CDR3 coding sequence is TGTGCCAGCAGCTCCAAATGGGGCCGCGGGGCTGAAGCTTTCTTT.

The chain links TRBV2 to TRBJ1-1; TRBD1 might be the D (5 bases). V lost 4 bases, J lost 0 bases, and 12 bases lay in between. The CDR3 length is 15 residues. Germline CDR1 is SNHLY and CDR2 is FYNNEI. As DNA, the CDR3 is TGTGCCAGCAGTGGTACGACAGATATGAACACTGAAGCTTTCTTT. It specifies CASSGTTDMNTEAFF.

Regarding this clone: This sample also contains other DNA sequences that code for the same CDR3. In nucleotides, the CDR3 is TGTGCCAGCAGTCTCGGACTAGCGGGAGCTGAGACCCAGTACTTC. Encoded protein: CASSLGLAGAETQYF. V and J are TRBV7-2 and TRBJ2-5; 13 positions agree with TRBD2. CDR1 is SGHTA, CDR2 FQGNSA, per germline. The CDR3 covers 15 residues. V lost 6 bases to trimming and J lost 5 bases; unmatched junction nucleotides: 6. Based on the CDR3 plus reference TRBV7-2 and TRBJ2-5, the full variable domain is GAGVSQSPSNKVTEKGKDVELRCDPISGHTALYWYRQSLGQGLEFLIYFQGNSAPDKSGLPSDRFSAERTGGSVSTLTIQRTQQEDSAVYLCASSLGLAGAETQYFGPGTRLLVL.

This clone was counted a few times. The CDR3 nucleotides read TGCGCCAGCAGCCCCTACTCCGGGACAACTTACGAGCAGTACTTC. It codes for CASSPYSGTTYEQYF. This sequence joins TRBV4-1 and TRBJ2-7; weak D call: TRBD1 (6 bases). Per the germline V gene, CDR1 is MGHRA and CDR2 is YSYEKL. CDR3 size: 15 residues. The V end was cut by 4 bases, the J end by 4 bases, with 17 bases between.

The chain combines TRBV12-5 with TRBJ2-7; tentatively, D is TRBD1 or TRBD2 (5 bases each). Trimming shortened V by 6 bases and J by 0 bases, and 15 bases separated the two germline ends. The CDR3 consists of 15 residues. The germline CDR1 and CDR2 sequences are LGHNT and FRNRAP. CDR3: CASGPGPQSSYEQYF. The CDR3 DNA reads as TGTGCTAGTGGCCCGGGACCGCAGAGCTCCTACGAGCAGTACTTC. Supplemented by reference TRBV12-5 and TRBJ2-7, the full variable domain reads DARVTQTPRHKVTEMGQEVTMRCQPILGHNTVFWYRQTMMQGLELLAYFRNRAPLDDSGMPKDRFSAEMPDATLATLKIQPSEPRDSAVYFCASGPGPQSSYEQYFGPGTRLTVT.

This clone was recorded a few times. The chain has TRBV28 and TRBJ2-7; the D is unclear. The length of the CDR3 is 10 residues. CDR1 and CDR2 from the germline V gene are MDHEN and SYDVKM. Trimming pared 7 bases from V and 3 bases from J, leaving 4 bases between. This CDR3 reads CASKGYEQYF. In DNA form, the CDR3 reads TGTGCCAGCAAAGGCTACGAGCAGTACTTC.

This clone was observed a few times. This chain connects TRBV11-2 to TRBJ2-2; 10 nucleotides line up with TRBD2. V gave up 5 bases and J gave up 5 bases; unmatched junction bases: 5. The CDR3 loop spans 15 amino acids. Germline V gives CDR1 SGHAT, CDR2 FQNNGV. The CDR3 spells CASSASGSHTGELFF. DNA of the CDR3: TGTGCCAGCAGCGCTAGCGGGAGTCATACCGGGGAGCTGTTTTTT.

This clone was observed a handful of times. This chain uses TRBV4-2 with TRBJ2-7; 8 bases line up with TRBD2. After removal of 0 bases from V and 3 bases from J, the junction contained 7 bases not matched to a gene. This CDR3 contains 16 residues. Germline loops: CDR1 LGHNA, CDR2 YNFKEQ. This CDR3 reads CASSQDLGTSGYEQYF. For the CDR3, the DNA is TGTGCCAGCAGCCAAGATCTCGGAACTAGCGGCTACGAGCAGTACTTC.

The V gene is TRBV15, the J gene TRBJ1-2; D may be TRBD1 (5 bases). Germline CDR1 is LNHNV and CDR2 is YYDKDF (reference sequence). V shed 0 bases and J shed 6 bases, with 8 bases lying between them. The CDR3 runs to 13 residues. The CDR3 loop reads CATSREGHDGYTF. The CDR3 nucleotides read TGTGCCACCAGCAGAGAGGGGCACGATGGCTACACCTTC.

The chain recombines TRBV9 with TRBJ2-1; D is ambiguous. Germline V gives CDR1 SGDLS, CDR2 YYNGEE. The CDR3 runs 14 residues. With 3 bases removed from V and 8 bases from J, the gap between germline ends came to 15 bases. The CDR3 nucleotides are TGTGCCAGCAGCGCTAAACAAATTCTCGATGAGCAGTTCTTC. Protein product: CASSAKQILDEQFF.